This T cell receptor (beta chain) was sequenced in a study of regulatory T cells in long-lasting Graves disease. Arm-PCR of CDR3 regions and iRepertoire HTBI primers were used to build TCR beta libraries. Per the original methods: In the combined samples, 62 TRBV and 14 to 15 TRBJ segments were identified. TCRdb recomputed calls from the multiplex PCR reads with MiXCR, one row per CDR3 protein. The V and J calls were determined by TCRdb, not by the authors. The sample contains a few hundred thousand distinct CDR3 sequences, 14% of which appear only once. This clonotype was recorded many times. Time point reported: newly diagnosed GD, antithyroid drugs for less than 3 months. Isolated PBMC RNA provided the starting material for the TCR library. Losses at the gene ends were 5 bases for V and 4 bases for J; bases not matched to a gene: 2. The CDR3 totals 13 residues. The germline gives CDR1 SGHAT, CDR2 FQNNGV.

These data were also reused for a study on T cells in Graves' hyperthyroidism and ophthalmopathy. As that report states: Hyperthyroidism in the patients, aged 18 to 65, was newly diagnosed and under 2 months in duration. An initial round of RT-PCR targeting the TCR CDR3 relied on the HTBI primer set. Within blood appeared most thyroid clonotypes that had expanded above 0.001.

Sequencing used peripheral blood mononuclear cells (PBMCs), obtained at new diagnosis, from a patient treated with antithyroid drugs. The clonotype was recovered from a woman aged 45-59 years with Graves disease. J is TRBJ2-1 and V is TRBV11-2, with 7 bases that match TRBD1. CDR3 amino acids: CASSGTDYNEQFF. CDR3 bases: TGTGCCAGCAGCGGGACAGATTACAATGAGCAGTTCTTC.